Listed here are 22 T cell receptor beta chains from one sample, sequenced in a study of CD8 T cells in Susac syndrome. RNA was extracted with the RNeasy kit, and a quantity of roughly 0.45 to 1 ug was reverse transcribed using random hexamers. TCRdb called the immunoSEQ multiplex PCR reads again in MiXCR, with one record for every CDR3 protein. The table includes around 130,000 distinct CDR3 sequences, roughly 94% detected once. Specimen: CD8+ T cells from PBMCs. The receptor source for this set is a human donor with Susac syndrome.

The rearrangement links TRBV9 to TRBJ1-1, with unresolved D. V lost 3 bases and J lost 0, with 6 bases in between. The CDR3 sequence is 13 residues long. Germline assignment: CDR1 SGDLS and CDR2 YYNGEE. The CDR3 DNA reads as TGTGCCAGCAGCGGCCTTATGAACACTGAAGCTTTCTTT. Its translation is CASSGLMNTEAFF.

V usage is TRBV9 and J usage is TRBJ2-1; tentatively, D is TRBD2 (6 bases). The CDR3 covers 14 residues. V shed 4 bases and J shed 5 bases, with 13 bases lying between them. From germline, CDR1 is SGDLS and CDR2 YYNGEE. CDR3 sequence: CASSRGGQDNEQFF. The CDR3 DNA reads TGTGCCAGCAGCAGGGGAGGTCAGGACAATGAGCAGTTCTTC.

This chain links TRBV6-1 with TRBJ2-7; 9 nucleotides agree with TRBD1. This CDR3 is built from 16 residues. In germline, CDR1 is MNHNS, CDR2 SASEGT. Germline trimming cut 5 bases from V and 1 base from J; bases unmatched to any gene: 9. The CDR3 DNA reads as TGTGCCAGCAGTCCGTATTCGACAGGGGGGTCCTACGAGCAGTACTTC. It codes for CASSPYSTGGSYEQYF.

The chain carries TRBV20-1 and TRBJ1-4, with TRBD1 matching over 9 bases. Unmatched junction bases numbered 9, after V lost 8 bases and J lost 8 bases. The length of the CDR3 is 13 residues. In germline, CDR1 is DFQATT, CDR2 SNEGSKA (reference sequence). CDR3 region: CSTQTGGPEKLFF. The CDR3 DNA follows: TGCAGTACCCAGACAGGGGGGCCGGAAAAACTGTTTTTT.

The J gene is TRBJ1-1, the V gene TRBV19, with D unresolved. Trimming removed 3 bases from V and 1 base from J, with 9 bases in between. Germline values: CDR1 LNHDA, CDR2 SQIVND (reference sequence). The CDR3 runs to 14 residues. The CDR3 DNA sequence: TGTGCCAGTAGTATGGACGGATGGAACACTGAAGCTTTCTTT. Encoded protein: CASSMDGWNTEAFF.

CDR3 sequence: CASSLISGQGPDTQYF. CDR3 DNA: TGTGCCAGCAGCTTAATCTCCGGACAGGGCCCCGATACGCAGTATTTT. The V and J genes are TRBV7-3 and TRBJ2-3; 8 nucleotides agree with TRBD1. Germline loops: CDR1 SGHTA, CDR2 FQGTGA. J lost 6 bases, V lost 1 base, and 9 bases had no gene match. The CDR3 consists of 16 residues.

The chain links TRBV27 to TRBJ1-1; D remains ambiguous. This CDR3 has 13 amino acids. The germline V gene encodes CDR1 MNHEY and CDR2 SMNVEV (reference sequence). Trimming left V 1 base short and J 4 bases short, with 7 bases between. Written as DNA, the CDR3 is TGTGCCAGCAGTTTATATCCCTCCACTGAAGCTTTCTTT. Translating it yields CASSLYPSTEAFF.

V is TRBV4-1 and J is TRBJ2-1, with D perhaps TRBD1 (5 bases). CDR1 is MGHRA, CDR2 YSYEKL, per germline. V gave up 5 bases and J gave up 7 bases, with 15 bases separating them. CDR3 length equals 14 residues. For the CDR3, the DNA is TGCGCCAGCAGCATTGGGGCCGCGCCGAATGAGCAGTTCTTC. It specifies CASSIGAAPNEQFF.

This chain uses TRBV19 with TRBJ2-7; TRBD1 matches at 7 bases. This CDR3 is built from 15 residues. Losses at the gene ends were 1 base for V and 0 bases for J; bases not matched to a gene: 3. Germline V gives CDR1 LNHDA, CDR2 SQIVND (reference sequence). CDR3 residues: CASSIARGSSYEQYF. CDR3 DNA: TGTGCCAGTAGTATAGCCAGGGGGAGCTCCTACGAGCAGTACTTC.

This rearrangement joins TRBV4-1 to TRBJ1-2, with TRBD1 matching 7 bases. Germline values: CDR1 MGHRA, CDR2 YSYEKL. V shed 1 base, J shed 4 bases, and the junction held 3 bases outside the gene matches. The CDR3 is made up of 14 amino acids. The DNA of the CDR3 is TGCGCCAGCAGCCAAGTGGGACAGAGCTATGGCTACACCTTC. Translated: CASSQVGQSYGYTF.

The V gene is TRBV20-1, the J gene TRBJ2-3; D might be TRBD1 (5 bases). Deletions cut 0 bases from V and 1 base from J, with 8 bases between. The CDR3 runs to 14 residues. The germline V gene has CDR1 DFQATT and CDR2 SNEGSKA (reference sequence). CDR3 residues: CSARDVGRTDTQYF. Written as DNA, the CDR3 is TGCAGTGCTAGAGATGTGGGGCGCACAGATACGCAGTATTTT.

The V and J genes are TRBV25-1 and TRBJ1-1; TRBD1 is a possible D gene (5 bases). With 4 bases removed from V and 6 bases from J, the gap between germline ends came to 15 bases. Germline V gene data show CDR1 as MGHDK and CDR2 as SYGVNS. The CDR3 is made up of 14 amino acids. The DNA of the CDR3 is TGTGCCAGCAGTGTAATGGGGGGTAGGGCTGAAGCTTTCTTT. It is translated as CASSVMGGRAEAFF.

The chain joins TRBV19 to TRBJ2-1; the match to TRBD2 covers 11 bases. The CDR3 extends over 15 amino acids. CDR1 is LNHDA and CDR2 is SQIVND in the germline V gene (reference sequence). The ends lost 3 bases at V and 8 bases at J; junction bases unmatched: 6. CDR3 sequence reads: CASSMTSGEMDEQFF. CDR3 DNA sequence: TGTGCCAGTAGTATGACTAGCGGGGAGATGGATGAGCAGTTCTTC.

Written as DNA, the CDR3 is TGTGCCACCAGTGGACAGGGAATCGATGAGCAGTTCTTC. Amino acid sequence: CATSGQGIDEQFF. The chain couples TRBV24-1 to TRBJ2-1; 7 bases align to TRBD1. Trimming at V came to 5 bases and at J to 8 bases, leaving 5 bases not matched to a gene. The CDR3 consists of 13 residues. Germline CDR1 reads KGHDR; CDR2 reads SFDVKD.

DNA of the CDR3: TGCGCCAGCAGCCACAACGGGGAACTCTACGAGCAGTACTTC. Translation: CASSHNGELYEQYF. J is TRBJ2-7 and V is TRBV4-3, with D possibly matching TRBD2 (5 bases). CDR1 and CDR2 (germline): LGHNA, YSLEER. With 3 bases removed from V and 3 bases from J, the gap between germline ends came to 12 bases. The CDR3 runs 14 residues.

The rearrangement joins TRBV25-1 to TRBJ2-5; D unclear. This CDR3 contains 13 residues. Looked up from germline, CDR1 is MGHDK and CDR2 is SYGVNS. The ends were cut back, 1 base at V and 2 bases at J, with 5 bases in the middle. CDR3 amino acids: CASSEFSQETQYF. The CDR3 DNA sequence: TGTGCCAGCAGTGAATTCTCTCAAGAGACCCAGTACTTC. The whole variable domain, remainder taken from reference TRBV25-1 and TRBJ2-5, is EADIYQTPRYLVIGTGKKITLECSQTMGHDKMYWYQQDPGMELHLIHYSYGVNSTEKGDLSSESTVSRIRTEHFPLTLESARPSHTSQYLCASSEFSQETQYFGPGTRLLVL.

V usage is TRBV3-1 and J usage is TRBJ2-1; 9 bases are shared with TRBD1. Germline trimming cut 4 bases from V and 7 bases from J; bases unmatched to any gene: 5. CDR3 length equals 14 residues. Germline lookup yields CDR1 LGHDT and CDR2 YNNKEL (reference sequence). In DNA form, the CDR3 reads TGTGCCAGCAGCCGAAAGACAGGGGGGAATGAGCAGTTCTTC. It encodes CASSRKTGGNEQFF.

The V and J genes are TRBV30 and TRBJ2-6, with D unclear. The germline CDR1 and CDR2 sequences are GTSNPN and SVGIG (reference sequence). The ends were cut back, 5 bases at V and 0 bases at J, with 8 bases in the middle. The CDR3 is 14 amino acids. The chain's CDR3 is CAWDAFSGANVLTF. The CDR3 DNA reads as TGTGCCTGGGACGCTTTCTCTGGGGCCAACGTCCTGACTTTC.

The chain carries TRBV20-1 and TRBJ2-7, with D perhaps given as TRBD1 or TRBD2 (7 bases each). CDR1 DFQATT and CDR2 SNEGSKA come from the germline V gene (reference sequence). The CDR3 runs to 15 residues. The ends were cut back, 3 bases at V and 2 bases at J, with 17 bases in the middle. CDR3 sequence: CSASPTGRGPYEQYF. DNA of the CDR3: TGCAGTGCTAGCCCCACGGGGAGGGGGCCCTACGAGCAGTACTTC.

The gene calls are TRBV12-3 or TRBV12-4 and TRBJ2-3; the D is unclear. This CDR3 has 13 amino acids. With 4 bases removed from V and 2 bases from J, the gap between germline ends came to 7 bases. CDR3 in amino acids: CASSWSNTDTQYF. In DNA, the CDR3 is TGTGCCAGCAGTTGGTCCAACACAGATACGCAGTATTTT.

The rearrangement uses TRBV16 and TRBJ1-2; D possibly corresponds to TRBD1 (6 bases). V was clipped by 2 bases and J by 1 base, with 14 bases between them. Germline V gene data show CDR1 as KGHSY and CDR2 as FQNENV. The CDR3 covers 16 residues. CDR3 amino acids: CASSQEPGQLNYGYTF. CDR3 nucleotide sequence: TGTGCCAGCAGCCAAGAACCGGGACAACTTAACTATGGCTACACCTTC.

J is TRBJ2-4 and V is TRBV30; either TRBD1 or TRBD2 may fit D (5 bases each). The CDR3 has 12 residues. V lost 5 bases, J lost 7 bases, and 12 bases lay in between. The germline V gene encodes CDR1 GTSNPN and CDR2 SVGIG (reference sequence). CDR3 bases: TGTGCCTGGGCCGGGACGCGCAACATTCAGTACTTC. It specifies CAWAGTRNIQYF.